This T cell receptor beta chain was identified in a study of blood T cell repertoires in COVID-19. For the study at large: COVID-19 samples from acute and convalescent phases originated in the United States, Italy and Spain. PBMCs, B-cell-depleted T cells, or T cells provided the cDNA or gDNA that made up the material.

Per the original data handling: Nucleated cell counts were estimated from reference gene primer amplification. Sequencing used immunoSEQ multiplex PCR; TCRdb keeps in-frame clones, though not all of them. The V and J calls and clone size were taken over from that table, and D and trimming were inferred from the DNA. The sample yields about 140,000 clones, roughly 81% seen once. CDR3 length: 13 amino acids. Germline V lookup: CDR1 MNHNY, CDR2 SVGAGI (reference sequence). The V and J ends lost 5 bases and 4 bases, in that order; junction bases with no gene match: 4. The source is a woman aged 50 to 60 with active or convalescent COVID-19. The chain uses TRBV6-6 and TRBJ1-2; 7 nucleotides match TRBD1. Sequencing was carried out using peripheral blood. CDR3 in amino acids: CASSRGTAYGYTF. CDR3 sequence (DNA): TGTGCCAGCAGTCGCGGGACAGCCTATGGCTACACCTTC.